Listed here is a single T cell receptor beta chain. Its antigen remains unknown. The data stem from a study of CD8 T cells in ankylosing spondylitis. Whole-study findings and limits: With a CD8+ phenotype, disease-linked clones were relatively rare in peripheral blood.

TCRdb re-called the 5' RACE reads with MiXCR, one entry per CDR3 protein. The sample has under 150,000 distinct CDR3 sequences, approximately 10% seen once. The V gene's germline CDR1 is MGHRA and CDR2 YSYEKL. The CDR3 consists of 15 residues. V lost 3 bases to trimming and J lost 8 bases; unmatched junction nucleotides: 8. The chain joins TRBV4-1 to TRBJ2-1; 9 bases match TRBD1. Sequences were obtained from blood, either unsorted or a sorted T cell fraction (not recorded which). This receptor was taken from a female donor with ankylosing spondylitis or in good health (not recorded which). This chain's CDR3 is CASSHLDRGSHEQFF. The CDR3 DNA reads as TGCGCCAGCAGCCACCTGGACAGGGGTAGCCATGAGCAGTTCTTC.